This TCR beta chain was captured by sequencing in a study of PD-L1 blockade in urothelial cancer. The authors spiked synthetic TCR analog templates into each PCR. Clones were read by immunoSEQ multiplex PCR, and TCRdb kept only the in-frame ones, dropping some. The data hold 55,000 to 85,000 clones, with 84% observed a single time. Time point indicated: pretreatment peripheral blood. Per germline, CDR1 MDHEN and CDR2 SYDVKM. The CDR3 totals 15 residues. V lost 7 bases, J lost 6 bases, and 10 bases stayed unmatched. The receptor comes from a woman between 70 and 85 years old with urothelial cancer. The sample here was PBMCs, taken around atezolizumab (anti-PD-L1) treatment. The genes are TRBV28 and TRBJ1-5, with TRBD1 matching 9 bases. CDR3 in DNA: TGTGCCAGCACGTCCCGGGACAGGGTAATTCAGCCCCAGCATTTT. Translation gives CASTSRDRVIQPQHF.